These T cell receptor beta chains were read from a single sample in a study of cytomegalovirus exposure and HLA in healthy donors. Sequencing used immunoSEQ multiplex PCR; TCRdb keeps in-frame clones, though not all of them. The listing records tens of thousands of clones. What was sequenced was PBMCs. The receptors originated from a human donor in good health. The CDR3 runs from the conserved cysteine through the conserved F or W. Each record gives: clone size, V gene, J gene, D gene, CDR3 protein, CDR3 DNA. D genes are given only for firm matches. Some rows have no size entry. The others give once, few or many, or a class for an expanded clone.

clone size: -; V gene: TRBV5-1; J gene: TRBJ1-2; D gene: -; CDR3 protein: CASSLGELTNYGYTF; CDR3 DNA: TGCGCCAGCAGCTTGGGGGAGTTAACTAACTATGGCTACACCTTC
clone size: -; V gene: TRBV5-4; J gene: TRBJ2-1; D gene: -; CDR3 protein: CASSLEGSYSEQFF; CDR3 DNA: TGTGCCAGCAGCTTGGAAGGTTCTTACAGTGAGCAGTTCTTC
clone size: -; V gene: TRBV5-1; J gene: TRBJ2-1; D gene: TRBD2; CDR3 protein: CASSPSGGGDEQFF; CDR3 DNA: TGCGCCAGCAGTCCGAGCGGGGGTGGCGATGAGCAGTTCTTC
clone size: -; V gene: TRBV4-1; J gene: TRBJ2-7; D gene: TRBD1; CDR3 protein: CASSLNRGVGEQYF; CDR3 DNA: TGCGCCAGCAGCCTTAACAGGGGGGTCGGCGAGCAGTACTTC
clone size: -; V gene: TRBV7-3; J gene: TRBJ1-3; D gene: -; CDR3 protein: CASSSTGNTIYF; CDR3 DNA: TGTGCCAGCAGCTCCACCGGGAACACCATATATTTT
clone size: medium-sized; V gene: TRBV19; J gene: TRBJ1-5; D gene: -; CDR3 protein: CASSIIGDTSNQPQHF; CDR3 DNA: TGTGCCAGTAGTATCATAGGGGATACTAGCAATCAGCCCCAGCATTTT
clone size: -; V gene: TRBV19; J gene: TRBJ1-5; D gene: TRBD1; CDR3 protein: CASSIQGVSNQPQHF; CDR3 DNA: TGTGCCAGTAGTATCCAGGGGGTAAGCAATCAGCCCCAGCATTTT
clone size: -; V gene: TRBV10-1; J gene: TRBJ2-7; D gene: -; CDR3 protein: CASSVGKGPYEQYF; CDR3 DNA: TGCGCCAGCAGTGTAGGAAAGGGGCCCTACGAGCAGTACTTC
clone size: -; V gene: TRBV30; J gene: TRBJ1-6; D gene: TRBD1; CDR3 protein: CAWSVGGRSSYNSPLHF; CDR3 DNA: TGTGCCTGGAGTGTAGGGGGCAGGAGCTCCTATAATTCACCCCTACACTTT
clone size: -; V gene: TRBV7-9; J gene: TRBJ1-2; D gene: -; CDR3 protein: CASSPFSGLLNYGYTF; CDR3 DNA: TGTGCCAGCAGCCCGTTTTCGGGACTTCTAAACTATGGCTACACCTTC
clone size: -; V gene: TRBV7-2; J gene: TRBJ1-4; D gene: -; CDR3 protein: CASSLKGAGTNEKLFF; CDR3 DNA: TGTGCCAGCAGCCTTAAAGGGGCCGGTACTAATGAAAAACTGTTTTTT
clone size: -; V gene: TRBV30; J gene: TRBJ2-1; D gene: TRBD2; CDR3 protein: CAWAPGLAYNEQFF; CDR3 DNA: TGTGCCTGGGCCCCGGGACTAGCCTACAATGAGCAGTTCTTC
clone size: -; V gene: TRBV5-1; J gene: TRBJ2-1; D gene: -; CDR3 protein: CASSLARQLPDNEQFF; CDR3 DNA: TGCGCCAGCAGCTTGGCGAGGCAATTACCCGACAATGAGCAGTTCTTC
clone size: -; V gene: TRBV19; J gene: TRBJ2-6; D gene: -; CDR3 protein: CASTSPSSGANVLTF; CDR3 DNA: TGTGCCAGTACCTCCCCCAGCTCTGGGGCCAACGTCCTGACTTTC
clone size: -; V gene: TRBV6-5; J gene: TRBJ2-7; D gene: -; CDR3 protein: CASSYGSGRFYEQYF; CDR3 DNA: TGTGCCAGCAGTTACGGTTCAGGTCGATTCTACGAGCAGTACTTC
clone size: -; V gene: TRBV6-5; J gene: TRBJ2-3; D gene: -; CDR3 protein: CASSSQTDTQYF; CDR3 DNA: TGTGCCAGCAGTTCCCAAACAGATACGCAGTATTTT
clone size: -; V gene: TRBV5-1; J gene: TRBJ2-1; D gene: -; CDR3 protein: CASRSSNEQFF; CDR3 DNA: TGCGCCAGCAGATCGAGCAATGAGCAGTTCTTC
clone size: -; V gene: TRBV30; J gene: TRBJ2-3; D gene: TRBD1; CDR3 protein: CAWSRDRYTDTQYF; CDR3 DNA: TGTGCCTGGAGTAGGGACAGATACACAGATACGCAGTATTTT
clone size: -; V gene: TRBV5-3; J gene: TRBJ1-4; D gene: -; CDR3 protein: CARRRGLGPTTNEKLFF; CDR3 DNA: TGTGCCAGAAGGCGGGGATTGGGGCCTACAACTAATGAAAAACTGTTTTTT
clone size: -; V gene: TRBV19; J gene: TRBJ2-2; D gene: -; CDR3 protein: CARGGITGELFF; CDR3 DNA: TGTGCCAGGGGGGGAATCACCGGGGAGCTGTTTTTT
clone size: -; V gene: TRBV7-2; J gene: TRBJ1-4; D gene: TRBD1; CDR3 protein: CASSLDRGTNEKLFF; CDR3 DNA: TGTGCCAGCAGCTTAGACAGGGGAACTAATGAAAAACTGTTTTTT
clone size: medium-sized; V gene: TRBV10-2; J gene: TRBJ2-7; D gene: TRBD1; CDR3 protein: CASTLTGGYEQYF; CDR3 DNA: TGCGCCAGCACCCTGACAGGGGGATACGAGCAGTACTTC
clone size: -; V gene: TRBV18; J gene: TRBJ1-1; D gene: TRBD1; CDR3 protein: CASSVQGARTEAFF; CDR3 DNA: TGTGCCAGCTCTGTACAGGGGGCGAGAACTGAAGCTTTCTTT